The clone carrying this TCR beta chain was detected only a few times. Its antigen is not known. Germline CDR1 WNHNN, CDR2 SYGVQD (reference sequence). The length of the CDR3 is 16 residues. V was trimmed by 3 bases and J by 0 bases, leaving 12 bases between them. These data are taken from a study of T cells after yellow fever vaccination. Whole-study context: Each low-cell-number fraction was prepared by means of SMART-Seq v4 Ultra Low Input. Whole-study findings and limits: The study found a weaker secondary response that peaked faster, day 5 versus 15. Among primary-vaccination clones, most reappeared after the booster, at about 95% for CD4 and around 91% for CD8.

As TCR cDNA was made by 5'RACE template switching, a universal primer site and UMIs were added. TCRdb re-derived calls from the 5' RACE reads in MiXCR, one entry per CDR3 protein. The sample lists 450,000 to 650,000 distinct CDR3 sequences, roughly 13% occurring once. This receptor was identified in a man aged 25 to 45 who received the YFV17D yellow fever vaccine. V is TRBV10-1 and J is TRBJ1-5; D is perhaps TRBD1 (5 bases). Here the sequenced sample was PBMCs, taken on the day of the yellow fever booster vaccination. CDR3 DNA: TGCGCCAGCAGTGAAAGAGACAGCCATAGCAATCAGCCCCAGCATTTT. Translated: CASSERDSHSNQPQHF.